This T cell receptor (beta chain) was recovered during a study of blood T cells in healthy people across ages. Study-level background: Template switching retrieved approximately one barcoded beta molecule for each two T cells. The study, taken as a whole, reports: Not knowing donor CMV status may have confounded expanded clonotype changes.

Primed by a sample-barcoded 5' primer and a J-beta primer mix, a second PCR proceeded for roughly 6 to 12 cycles. A 12-random-nucleotide template-switch adaptor tagged each cDNA molecule. TCRdb ran MiXCR on the 5' RACE reads and lists one entry per CDR3 protein. Counted here are 270,000 or so distinct CDR3 sequences, 25% to 30% occurring once; the ten biggest clones make up approximately 30%. The germline CDR1 and CDR2 sequences are LGHDT and YNNKEL (reference sequence). J gave up 2 bases and V 4 bases, and 7 bases lay outside the gene matches. The CDR3 is 17 amino acids. Caucasian, healthy and from Russia, the donors were aged between about 6 and 100. This clonotype has a handful of counts. Its antigen remains unknown.

The origin of this receptor is an older woman in good health. This chain uses TRBV3-1 with TRBJ2-3; 12 bases are a match to TRBD2. The sequenced sample was blood. CDR3 region: CASSRYTSGRTTDTQYF. DNA of the CDR3: TGTGCCAGCAGCCGCTATACTAGCGGGAGGACCACAGATACGCAGTATTTT.